This T cell receptor beta chain was obtained from a study of CD8+CD57+ T cells in acquired aplastic anemia. CDR1 is MNHEY, CDR2 SVGAGI, per germline. The V gene lost 5 bases and the J gene lost 7 bases, with 11 bases spanning the gap. CDR3 length: 13 amino acids. Only patients with CD8+CD57+ cell expansion on flow cytometry were chosen for sequencing. This clonotype was seen more than once but under ten times. Genomic DNA templated the TCR beta VDJ and CDR3 profiling. TCRdb ran MiXCR on the reads and lists one entry per CDR3 protein. The sample includes hundreds of thousands of distinct CDR3 sequences, around 32% seen only once; the top ten take under 0.95%.

The TCR comes from a human donor with aplastic anemia. The specimen sequenced was sorted CD4+, CD8+, or CD8+CD57+ T cells (not recorded which) from PBMCs. The chain carries TRBV6-5 and TRBJ1-4; D is uncertain. In nucleotides, the CDR3 is TGTGCCAGCAGTCACCGAGGTCCTGAAAAACTGTTTTTT. It specifies CASSHRGPEKLFF.